These 32 T cell receptor beta chains came from one sample sequenced in a study of shared clonotypes between healthy human individuals. Sequenced by immunoSEQ multiplex PCR; TCRdb stores in-frame clones only, minus some. The sample holds 2 million to 2.5 million clones, 90% to 95% seen once. The specimen sequenced was naive CD4+ T cells sorted from blood. The subset here: CD45RA+ positively selected. The receptor set was obtained from a man aged 18 to 30 in good health.

Remarks on this clone: A read error may explain this, as a much larger clone is one base away. Other DNA sequences in the sample encode the same CDR3. The chain carries TRBV7-9 and TRBJ1-4; 9 nucleotides align to TRBD1. Germline CDR1 and CDR2: SEHNR and FQNEAQ (reference sequence). J gave up 8 bases and V 5 bases, and 12 bases lay outside the gene matches. The CDR3 totals 16 residues. CDR3 bases: TGTGCCAGCAGCGACTACTATAGGGACAGGGAGGAAAAACTGTTTTTT. Protein product: CASSDYYRDREEKLFF.

The chain combines TRBV5-1 with TRBJ2-2; no clear D gene. Trimming removed 1 base at V and 8 bases at J, with 18 bases between. There are 16 residues in the CDR3. CDR1 is SGHRS, CDR2 YFSETQ, per germline. The CDR3 DNA reads as TGCGCCAGCAGCTTGTTTCGCTCCGCCGCTCAGGGGGAGCTGTTTTTT. Residues: CASSLFRSAAQGELFF.

V gene TRBV19 combines with J gene TRBJ1-2; D unclear. V lost 2 bases to trimming and J lost 6 bases, with 10 bases between them. This CDR3 has 13 amino acids. The germline V gene has CDR1 LNHDA and CDR2 SQIVND (reference sequence). This chain's CDR3 is CASSITAVDGYTF. The CDR3 DNA is TGTGCCAGTAGTATAACGGCGGTCGATGGCTACACCTTC.

The J gene is TRBJ2-1, the V gene TRBV2; D gene uncertain. Looked up from germline, CDR1 is SNHLY and CDR2 is FYNNEI. The length of the CDR3 is 15 residues. The V end was cut by 6 bases, the J end by 3 bases, with 15 bases between. CDR3 DNA: TGTGCCAGCAGCCAGAATAAGGTGAGCTACAATGAGCAGTTCTTC. Residues: CASSQNKVSYNEQFF. Supplemented by reference TRBV2 and TRBJ2-1, the full variable domain reads EPEVTQTPSHQVTQMGQEVILRCVPISNHLYFYWYRQILGQKVEFLVSFYNNEISEKSEIFDDQFSVERPDGSNFTLKIRSTKLEDSAMYFCASSQNKVSYNEQFFGPGTRLTVL.

This rearrangement joins TRBV2 to TRBJ2-3; 15 nucleotides align to TRBD2. V shed 7 bases and J 1 base; nucleotides not matched to a gene: 9. CDR3 length: 18 residues. Germline assignment: CDR1 SNHLY and CDR2 FYNNEI. The CDR3 DNA follows: TGTGCCAGCAATCCGGGACTAGCGGGGGGTTGGGGCACAGATACGCAGTATTTT. Residues: CASNPGLAGGWGTDTQYF.

The chain links TRBV6-6 to TRBJ2-1; D gene uncertain. CDR1 and CDR2 (germline): MNHNY, SVGAGI (reference sequence). The CDR3 has 12 residues. V lost 6 bases and J lost 8, with 11 bases in between. The CDR3 nucleotides are TGTGCCAGCAGACCCCTAGAGGATGAGCAGTTCTTC. Residues: CASRPLEDEQFF.

This chain connects TRBV18 to TRBJ2-3; TRBD1 matches 11 bases. V lost 3 bases and J lost 5; bases outside the gene matches: 7. Germline loops: CDR1 KGHSH, CDR2 LQKENI. The CDR3 sequence is 16 residues long. CDR3 DNA: TGTGCCAGCTCACCCGGGACAGGGGGATCGGTAGATACGCAGTATTTT. The encoded protein is CASSPGTGGSVDTQYF. Using reference TRBV18 and TRBJ2-3 for the parts outside the CDR3, the full variable domain is NAGVMQNPRHLVRRRGQEARLRCSPMKGHSHVYWYRQLPEEGLKFMVYLQKENIIDESGMPKERFSAEFPKEGPSILRIQQVVRGDSAAYFCASSPGTGGSVDTQYFGPGTRLTVL.

In DNA form, the CDR3 reads TGTGCCAGCAGCGTAGTGGCCGGTGAAAAACTGTTTTTT. Protein product: CASSVVAGEKLFF. V is TRBV27 and J is TRBJ1-4; D remains ambiguous. This CDR3 spans 13 amino acids. The ends were cut back, 6 bases at V and 7 bases at J, with 12 bases in the middle. The germline CDR1 and CDR2 sequences are MNHEY and SMNVEV (reference sequence).

V and J are TRBV6-5 and TRBJ1-1; TRBD1 aligns across 8 bases. Germline CDR1 is MNHEY and CDR2 is SVGAGI. Trimming took 6 bases from V and 7 from J; bases not matched to a gene: 7. The CDR3 is made up of 13 amino acids. The CDR3 is CASRQQGGSEAFF. The CDR3 region has the DNA TGTGCCAGCAGACAACAGGGGGGGAGTGAAGCTTTCTTT.

The V and J genes are TRBV4-3 and TRBJ2-7, with D unclear. The CDR3 extends over 13 amino acids. CDR1 and CDR2 (germline): LGHNA, YSLEER. Deletions cut 0 bases from V and 6 bases from J, with 9 bases between. In DNA form, the CDR3 reads TGCGCCAGCAGCCAAGAGCCGGGCGGCGAGCAGTACTTC. It codes for CASSQEPGGEQYF.

The chain uses TRBV5-4 and TRBJ2-5; unclear D gene. Germline V gives CDR1 SGHNT, CDR2 YYREEE (reference sequence). Trimming removed 4 bases from V and 2 bases from J, with 12 bases in between. The CDR3 is 14 residues long. The CDR3 nucleotides are TGTGCCAGCAGCGACGGATTGAGGCAAGAGACCCAGTACTTC. This translates into CASSDGLRQETQYF. Filled out from reference TRBV5-4 and TRBJ2-5, the complete variable domain reads ETGVTQSPTHLIKTRGQQVTLRCSSQSGHNTVSWYQQALGQGPQFIFQYYREEENGRGNFPPRFSGLQFPNYSSELNVNALELDDSALYLCASSDGLRQETQYFGPGTRLLVL.

This chain links TRBV25-1 with TRBJ2-3, with 7 bases matching TRBD1. The CDR3 covers 15 residues. V was pared by 2 bases and J by 2 bases, with 4 bases of the junction left unmatched. CDR1 is MGHDK, CDR2 SYGVNS, per germline. The CDR3 DNA reads as TGTGCCAGCAGTGAAAGGGACAGACCCACAGATACGCAGTATTTT. Its protein is CASSERDRPTDTQYF.

The chain links TRBV5-5 to TRBJ2-7; D gene uncertain. Germline values: CDR1 SGHKS, CDR2 YYEKEE (reference sequence). Trimming took off 3 bases at V and 4 bases at J, with 5 bases between the two ends. The CDR3 is 11 amino acids. CDR3 residues: CASSWKYEQYF. CDR3 nucleotide sequence: TGTGCCAGCAGCTGGAAGTACGAGCAGTACTTC.

The V and J genes are TRBV5-1 and TRBJ2-7; TRBD2 is a possible D gene (7 bases). The germline V gene encodes CDR1 SGHRS and CDR2 YFSETQ. The CDR3 totals 13 residues. Trimming took 4 bases from V and 9 from J, leaving 17 bases between them. CDR3 region: CASSGGADAWQYF. In DNA form, the CDR3 reads TGCGCCAGCAGCGGGGGGGCGGACGCATGGCAGTACTTC.

V is TRBV19 and J is TRBJ1-5, with D tentatively TRBD1 (5 bases). The CDR3 covers 16 residues. From germline, CDR1 is LNHDA and CDR2 SQIVND (reference sequence). Trimming removed 6 bases at V and 4 bases at J, with 19 bases between. The CDR3 loop is CASRLTGTDTNQPQHF. CDR3 DNA: TGTGCCAGTAGACTTACCGGGACTGATACGAATCAGCCCCAGCATTTT.

The rearrangement joins TRBV11-2 to TRBJ2-3; D possibly corresponds to TRBD1 (5 bases). From germline, CDR1 is SGHAT and CDR2 FQNNGV. The length of the CDR3 is 12 residues. Trimming stripped 3 bases from V and 4 bases from J, with 5 bases between. The CDR3 here is CASSFRADTQYF. CDR3 in DNA: TGTGCCAGCAGCTTCAGGGCAGATACGCAGTATTTT.

The chain is built from TRBV7-8 and TRBJ1-1, with 8 bases fitting TRBD1. The J segment lost 6 bases and the V segment lost 5 bases, leaving 8 bases of the junction unmatched. Germline V lookup: CDR1 SGHVS, CDR2 FQNEAQ. The CDR3 is 14 residues long. The CDR3 here is CASSLMTGVAEAFF. CDR3 in DNA: TGTGCCAGCAGCCTTATGACAGGGGTAGCTGAAGCTTTCTTT.

V is TRBV6-6 and J is TRBJ2-7, with D perhaps TRBD2 (5 bases). From germline, CDR1 is MNHNY and CDR2 SVGAGI (reference sequence). This CDR3 has 12 residues. Trimming removed 10 bases at V and 4 bases at J, with 14 bases between. CDR3: CATLKGEYEQYF. For the CDR3, the DNA is TGTGCCACTCTAAAGGGAGAGTACGAGCAGTACTTC.

This chain connects TRBV28 to TRBJ1-6; 10 positions match TRBD1. The germline CDR1 and CDR2 sequences are MDHEN and SYDVKM. The CDR3 spans 15 residues. J gave up 10 bases and V 5 bases, and 8 bases lay outside the gene matches. The CDR3 nucleotides are TGTGCCAGCAGTGTACCGGGACAGGGGAACTCACCCCTCCACTTT. Amino acids: CASSVPGQGNSPLHF. The full variable domain, its missing parts supplied by reference TRBV28 and TRBJ1-6, is DVKVTQSSRYLVKRTGEKVFLECVQDMDHENMFWYRQDPGLGLRLIYFSYDVKMKEKGDIPEGYSVSREKKERFSLILESASTNQTSMYLCASSVPGQGNSPLHFGNGTRLTVT.

This chain links TRBV14 with TRBJ2-7; possibly TRBD1 or TRBD2 for D (5 bases each). Per germline, CDR1 SGHDN and CDR2 FVKESK. The germline V and J ends were trimmed by 5 bases and 5 bases, with 31 bases remaining between them. The CDR3 has 19 residues. DNA of the CDR3: TGTGCCAGCAGCTCTCTCTTCTCGGGACCAGACTCGGGGAGCCACGAGCAGTACTTC. Translation: CASSSLFSGPDSGSHEQYF.

This clone is a singleton in its sample. The chain couples TRBV7-2 to TRBJ2-2; 10 bases are shared with TRBD2. J gave up 5 bases and V 3 bases, and 3 bases lay outside the gene matches. Germline CDR1 and CDR2: SGHTA and FQGNSA. This CDR3 spans 15 amino acids. CDR3 in amino acids: CASSLRLAGTGELFF. In DNA, the CDR3 is TGTGCCAGCAGCTTGAGACTAGCGGGTACCGGGGAGCTGTTTTTT.

The rearrangement joins TRBV4-3 to TRBJ2-3; D gene ambiguous. CDR3 length: 15 amino acids. CDR1 and CDR2 (germline): LGHNA, YSLEER. V lost 1 base and J lost 1, with 9 bases in between. CDR3 in DNA: TGCGCCAGCAGCCAAGTTCGGGTTGGCACAGATACGCAGTATTTT. As protein: CASSQVRVGTDTQYF.

CDR3 sequence: CASSVGTATITDTQYF. DNA of the CDR3: TGCGCCAGCAGTGTAGGGACTGCCACAATCACAGATACGCAGTATTTT. The V call is TRBV10-2, the J call TRBJ2-3, with D tentatively TRBD2 (6 bases). Germline V gene sequence: CDR1 WSHSY, CDR2 SAAADI. CDR3 size: 16 residues. Trimming stripped 4 bases from V and 2 bases from J, with 16 bases between.

The J gene is TRBJ1-6, the V gene TRBV10-1; D call uncertain. The CDR3 runs to 13 residues. CDR1 is WNHNN and CDR2 is SYGVQD in the germline V gene (reference sequence). Between the trimmed V and J ends, which lost 2 bases and 10 bases, there was a span of 9 bases. The CDR3, as DNA: TGCGCCAGCAGTGAGGACAACGGCTCACCCCTCCACTTT. It yields the protein CASSEDNGSPLHF.

The chain links TRBV28 to TRBJ2-7; 7 nucleotides match TRBD2. J gave up 3 bases and V 0 bases, and 2 bases lay outside the gene matches. The CDR3 has 14 residues. Germline V CDR1 and CDR2: MDHEN, SYDVKM. The CDR3 loop is CASSLWGGVYEQYF. In DNA form, the CDR3 reads TGTGCCAGCAGTTTATGGGGAGGGGTCTACGAGCAGTACTTC.

The CDR3 DNA sequence: TGCGCCAGCAGCTCAAAGGTGGGACTAGCGTACGACGAGCAGTACTTC. The encoded protein is CASSSKVGLAYDEQYF. This sequence joins TRBV5-1 and TRBJ2-7; 10 bases are shared with TRBD2. Germline CDR1 reads SGHRS; CDR2 reads YFSETQ. The CDR3 runs to 16 residues. The J segment lost 5 bases and the V segment lost 3 bases, leaving 11 bases of the junction unmatched.

The J gene is TRBJ2-1, the V gene TRBV18, with D possibly matching TRBD2 (6 bases). Germline V gene lookup returns CDR1 KGHSH and CDR2 LQKENI. The ends were cut back, 3 bases at V and 0 bases at J, with 12 bases in the middle. The CDR3 covers 16 residues. The CDR3 loop reads CASSPGTQGSYNEQFF. In DNA form, the CDR3 reads TGTGCCAGCTCACCTGGGACTCAAGGCTCCTACAATGAGCAGTTCTTC. Supplemented by reference TRBV18 and TRBJ2-1, the full variable domain reads NAGVMQNPRHLVRRRGQEARLRCSPMKGHSHVYWYRQLPEEGLKFMVYLQKENIIDESGMPKERFSAEFPKEGPSILRIQQVVRGDSAAYFCASSPGTQGSYNEQFFGPGTRLTVL.

The chain has TRBV6-4 and TRBJ1-6; no definite D call. V dropped 3 bases and J dropped 0 bases, with 6 bases sitting between them. The CDR3 totals 15 residues. In germline, CDR1 is MRHNA, CDR2 SNTAGT. CDR3 nucleotides: TGTGCCAGCAGTGAAGACACCTCCTATAATTCACCCCTCCACTTT. This encodes CASSEDTSYNSPLHF.

The count of this clone is one. The CDR3 sequence: CASSHLGSKIQETQYF. In nucleotides, the CDR3 is TGCGCCAGCAGCCACCTCGGCTCAAAGATACAAGAGACCCAGTACTTC. V gene TRBV4-1 combines with J gene TRBJ2-5; D gene uncertain. The germline V and J ends were trimmed by 3 bases and 2 bases, with 16 bases remaining between them. This CDR3 is 16 amino acids long. CDR1 is MGHRA, CDR2 YSYEKL, per germline.

The V call is TRBV18, the J call TRBJ1-5; D not certain. V was shortened by 2 bases and J by 2 bases, with 13 bases between the two germline ends. Germline V gene data show CDR1 as KGHSH and CDR2 as LQKENI. The CDR3 runs to 16 residues. The CDR3 nucleotides read TGTGCCAGCTCACCAGGGCCTCCCACGGGCAATCAGCCCCAGCATTTT. Protein sequence: CASSPGPPTGNQPQHF.

With regard to this clone: The same CDR3 can be traced to other DNA sequences in this sample. The genes are TRBV18 and TRBJ2-5; tentative D call: TRBD2 (5 bases). Between the trimmed V and J ends, which lost 3 bases and 1 base, there was a span of 9 bases. The germline V gene encodes CDR1 KGHSH and CDR2 LQKENI. This CDR3 is 14 amino acids long. The CDR3 spells CASSPRGSQETQYF. CDR3 coding DNA: TGTGCCAGCTCACCTCGAGGGAGCCAAGAGACCCAGTACTTC.

This clone was observed a single time. This may stem from a read error, because a much larger clone lies one nucleotide away. Other DNA sequences in this specimen translate into the identical CDR3. The rearrangement joins TRBV5-6 to TRBJ1-5; D is ambiguous. The germline V and J ends were trimmed by 0 bases and 1 base, with 5 bases remaining between them. This CDR3 spans 14 amino acids. The germline CDR1 and CDR2 sequences are SGHDT and YYEEEE. CDR3 sequence (DNA): TGTGCCAGCAGCTTGGACGGCAGCAATCAGCCCCAGCATTTT. Its protein product is CASSLDGSNQPQHF.